What follows describes a single T cell receptor delta chain. As a fraction of the sample, this clone is large (0.1 to 1%). Its cognate antigen has yet to be identified. One base away there is no much larger clone; base qualities are not given. This sample was taken from a study of gammadelta T cells in human blood (dated by TCRdb to about 2020). Overall study outcomes, separate from this receptor: According to the study, polyclonal expansion of innate gamma-delta T cells immediately after birth appeared to be driven by microbial exposure.

Via the germline V gene, CDR1 is TSWWSYY and CDR2 QGS. The CDR3 covers 18 residues, taking in both the cysteine and the phenylalanine. Only the CDR3 DNA is retained, 54 bases long and in frame from the first base. V loses 3 bases of germline sequence and J loses 0 bases, and the interval between the two ends is 12 bases. The library was made by RT-PCR. Sequencing instrument: Illumina MiSeq. TCRdb called clones afresh from the public reads with CATT; identical DNA rows were later merged. This sample lists about 830 delta-chain clones; more than 13% were detected once. The ten largest clones add up to less than 14% of the sample.

The chain was built from TRDV1 and TRDJ3, and the D gene may be TRDD3, 5 bases matching. The sequence came from a human fetus. The sequencing input was non-Vgamma9Vdelta2 gamma-delta T cells from fetal blood. In nucleotides, the sequence is TGTGCTCTTGGGGATTCGGGGGCCAGCTCCTGGGACACCCGACAGATGTTTTTC. Its translation reads: CALGDSGASSWDTRQMFF.